This T cell receptor (beta chain) was recorded in a study of OX40 agonist ivuxolimab in advanced cancers. Notes on this clone: The antigen is not known.

Overall study findings and caveats: Antigen targets of the expanded peripheral T cells went undetermined. People who partly responded at 0.1-3.0 mg/kg had some of the least clonal expansion seen.

The CDR3 is 12 residues long. Per the germline V gene, CDR1 is SGHVS and CDR2 is FQNEAQ. The germline V and J ends were trimmed by 6 bases and 8 bases, with 13 bases remaining between them. The method was immunoSEQ multiplex PCR; TCRdb's version includes in-frame clones alone and lacks a portion of them. The sample lists more than 80,000 clones; 91% were seen once. This clonotype originated in an adult with an advanced solid tumor such as melanoma, head and neck, liver or kidney cancer. The chain is built from TRBV7-8 and TRBJ1-1; D gene ambiguous. The sequencing here drew on CD4+ or CD8+ T cells sorted from blood, taken in a trial of the OX40 agonist ivuxolimab. CDR3 amino acids: CASSLTPGEAFF. The DNA for the CDR3 is TGTGCCAGCAGTCTTACCCCGGGGGAAGCTTTCTTT.